The TCR beta chain described here comes from a study of T cell changes during pregnancy in multiple sclerosis. From germline, CDR1 is SGHAT and CDR2 FQNNGV. The CDR3 runs to 17 residues. Trimming removed 6 bases from V and 7 bases from J, with 25 bases in between. Data came from immunoSEQ multiplex PCR; TCRdb stores just in-frame clones and leaves some out. This table holds more than 55,000 clones, over 75% found once. This chain links TRBV11-2 with TRBJ2-1, with a weak D call TRBD2 (6 bases). The sample in question was peripheral blood, obtained in the first trimester of pregnancy. This TCR was recovered from a female donor in good health, enrolled as a control in a pregnancy study. The CDR3 nucleotides read TGTGCCAGCAGTCGTGCTGGGGTTGGGACTCTAGCAAATGAGCAGTTCTTC. This codes for CASSRAGVGTLANEQFF.